This is a list of T cell receptor beta chains from one sample in a study of cytomegalovirus exposure and HLA in healthy donors. The protocol was immunoSEQ multiplex PCR, while the TCRdb copy is restricted to in-frame clones and leaves out a portion. The table has 150,000 to 200,000 clones, 80% to 85% seen once. The source material was PBMCs. The receptors were gathered from a human donor in good health. Both conserved end residues are part of each CDR3. A D gene is named only where the DNA matches it firmly. Some rows mark clone size as missing; the rest say once, few, many or name a class of expanded clone.

V	D	J	size	CDR3	DNA
TRBV5-4	TRBD2	TRBJ2-3	once	CASSLGSGGDDTQYF	TGTGCCAGCAGCTTGGGAAGCGGGGGGGACGATACGCAGTATTTT
TRBV19	TRBD1	TRBJ1-4	NA	CASSIEGTGVLELFF	TGTGCCAGTAGTATAGAGGGGACAGGGGTCCTGGAACTGTTTTTT
TRBV20-1	TRBD1	TRBJ1-2	few	CSATGDYGYTF	TGCAGTGCCACAGGGGACTATGGCTACACCTTC
TRBV6-1	NA	TRBJ1-2	NA	CASSDLAINYGYTF	TGTGCCAGCAGTGATCTGGCCATCAACTATGGCTACACCTTC
TRBV6-5	TRBD1	TRBJ1-2	NA	CASTRGAIYGYTF	TGTGCCAGCACCAGGGGGGCCATTTATGGCTACACCTTC
TRBV4-3	NA	TRBJ1-4	NA	CASSQVTAAGMDEKLFF	TGCGCCAGCAGCCAAGTAACGGCCGCCGGGATGGATGAAAAACTGTTTTTT
TRBV2	TRBD1	TRBJ1-1	NA	CASTMGVGGVTEAFF	TGTGCCAGCACCATGGGGGTAGGGGGCGTCACTGAAGCTTTCTTT
TRBV9	TRBD1	TRBJ2-7	NA	CASSGTGTGGAEQYF	TGTGCCAGCAGCGGAACCGGGACAGGGGGCGCCGAGCAGTACTTC
TRBV4-1	TRBD1	TRBJ2-7	NA	CASSQGQSSYEQYF	TGCGCCAGCAGCCAGGGACAGAGCTCCTACGAGCAGTACTTC
TRBV6-5	NA	TRBJ1-4	few	CASSPVRNEKLFF	TGTGCCAGCAGCCCAGTCCGAAATGAAAAACTGTTTTTT
TRBV7-2	NA	TRBJ2-5	NA	CASSLFQPQAQYF	TGTGCCAGCAGCCTTTTTCAACCCCAGGCCCAGTACTTC
TRBV13	TRBD1	TRBJ1-2	NA	CASRYSRGQGAQNYGYTF	TGTGCCAGCAGATACTCCCGGGGACAGGGGGCGCAGAACTATGGCTACACCTTC
TRBV7-2	TRBD1	TRBJ2-7	few	CASSLDRGLYEQYF	TGTGCCAGCAGCTTGGACAGGGGTCTCTACGAGCAGTACTTC
TRBV6-1	NA	TRBJ2-1	NA	CASSDSGTHFVLGYNEQFF	TGTGCCAGCAGTGATTCCGGGACACATTTTGTGTTAGGTTACAATGAGCAGTTCTTC
TRBV10-3	NA	TRBJ1-2	NA	CAISGMPGQNNYGYTF	TGTGCCATCAGTGGTATGCCGGGACAAAATAACTATGGCTACACCTTC
TRBV27	TRBD1	TRBJ1-6	few	CASSFTGTANHIYNSPLHF	TGTGCCAGCAGTTTTACCGGGACAGCCAACCACATCTATAATTCACCCCTCCACTTT
TRBV10-1	NA	TRBJ1-2	NA	CASSHGSEGYTF	TGCGCCAGCAGTCACGGGTCGGAGGGCTACACCTTC